This T cell receptor beta chain was captured by sequencing in a study of PD-L1 blockade in urothelial cancer. Study-wide context: It was around 2014 that patients started atezolizumab at 1,200 mg intravenously every 3 weeks. The study's findings and limits: For durable-benefit patients, tumor-associated blood clones expanded more at 3 weeks.

Each PCR reaction had synthetic TCR analog templates spiked into it. Clones were read by immunoSEQ multiplex PCR, and TCRdb kept only the in-frame ones, dropping some. The sample holds fewer than 95,000 clones; 80% to 85% are singletons and the top ten take roughly 2%. Time point defined: pretreatment peripheral blood. Locally advanced or metastatic urothelial carcinoma was diagnosed in the patients. The table lists this clone with a count of one. Its antigen is not known. The V gene's germline CDR1 is MNHNS and CDR2 SASEGT. The CDR3 sequence is 14 residues long. With 6 bases removed from V and 1 base from J, the gap between germline ends came to 9 bases.

This receptor was taken from a man aged 55 to 69 with urothelial cancer. The chain is built from TRBV6-1 and TRBJ2-2; maybe TRBD1 (6 bases). Material: PBMCs, obtained around atezolizumab (anti-PD-L1) treatment. The DNA of the CDR3 is TGTGCCAGCAGGGCGACAGGGAACACCGGGGAGCTGTTTTTT. This translates into CASRATGNTGELFF.